What follows are 3 T cell receptor beta chains derived from one specimen sequenced in a study of blood T cell repertoires in COVID-19. Generated by immunoSEQ multiplex PCR, the TCRdb table keeps only in-frame clones and is missing some. This sample has more than 300,000 clones, with 92% found just once. Source material: PBMCs or T cells enriched from blood (not recorded which). The source is a woman under 40 who had recovered from COVID-19.

The genes are TRBV6-1 and TRBJ1-6; TRBD1 is a possible D gene (6 bases). Germline lookup yields CDR1 MNHNS and CDR2 SASEGT. Trimming took off 2 bases at V and 9 bases at J, with 8 bases between the two ends. The CDR3 runs to 13 residues. CDR3: CASSENRVSPLHF. The CDR3 coding sequence is TGTGCCAGCAGTGAAAACAGGGTTTCACCCCTCCACTTT.

This chain links TRBV5-8 with TRBJ2-1; the D is unclear. Trimming stripped 1 base from V and 6 bases from J, with 11 bases between. The CDR3 length is 14 residues. The germline CDR1 and CDR2 sequences are SGHTS and YDEGEE. The CDR3 sequence: CASSLSSGSNEQFF. The CDR3, as DNA: TGTGCCAGCAGCTTGTCGTCCGGGTCCAATGAGCAGTTCTTC.

The CDR3 sequence: CASRESGGVGDTQYF. In nucleotides, the CDR3 is TGTGCCAGCAGAGAAAGCGGGGGGGTAGGGGATACGCAGTATTTT. The chain has TRBV7-6 and TRBJ2-3, with TRBD2 matching 10 bases. Germline V gene data show CDR1 as SGHVS and CDR2 as FNYEAQ. The CDR3 extends over 15 amino acids. V lost 6 bases, J lost 6 bases, and 9 bases stayed unmatched.